This entry describes one TCR beta chain. Its antigen has not been determined. No base qualities exist here, and no much larger clone lies one base off it. CDR1 and CDR2 (LNHNV, YYDKDF) derive from the germline V gene (reference sequence). Its CDR3 holds 15 amino acids, cysteine through phenylalanine. Solely the CDR3 DNA is kept, with 45 bases framed from the first base. V lost 0 bases and J lost 4 bases; the stretch between them is 10 bases long. This sample was taken from a study of shared clonotypes between healthy human individuals (dated by TCRdb to about 2020). Background on the whole study: The cohort included three men and a couple of women between 18 and 49 years of age. Different laboratories and diverse techniques were used to prepare libraries and sequence TCR repertoires, to increase sequencing depth and limit assay-specific biases. Per donor, three plates each were used for CD4 naive and CD4 memory, two for CD8 naive, and one for CD8 memory. The study deeply sequenced blood TCR repertoires of about 5 healthy adults to estimate repertoire size and the extent of clonotype sharing between individuals. Each donor's leukapheresis produced roughly between about 0.8 and 10 billion PBMCs. What the research found in general, with its limitations: The genetic and exposure-history diversity represented was limited by the small number of donors. Sampling was limited to blood, and TCR repertoires in tissue likely differ from TCR repertoires in blood. Larger estimated clonotype richness was generally found for naive subsets than for memory subsets. Pairwise subsampling indicated that sequencing depth was expected to affect the degree of clonotype sharing among donors. Across four donors, approximately 5% of naive CD4, around 3.3% of naive CD8, 2.3% of memory CD4, and 0.4% of memory CD8 clonotypes were shared. Incomplete sequencing was indicated by rarefaction of sorted-subset datasets, despite the large sequencing depth. Higher generation probabilities were observed for clonotypes shared by all four sorted-subset donors than for non-shared clonotypes.

Using the deep immunoSEQ assay, TCR CDR3 regions were amplified from genomic DNA by multiplex PCR. For each cell subset, the extracted genomic DNA was distributed evenly across all wells of several immunoSEQ 96-well plates, and each plate served as one replicate. For sorted subsets, approximately 200 ng of genomic DNA, equivalent to tens of thousands of T cell genomes, went into each replicate PCR. The purified libraries were quantified using a Qubit 3.0 fluorometer, sized with a Bioanalyzer 2100, and then quantified again using the KAPA Library Quantification kit. Each immunoSEQ 96-well plate was sequenced on its own single-read 150-cycle Illumina NextSeq 550 flow cell. Turning to the authors' computational methods: Because the immunoSEQ output held only junctional sequences and lacked quality scores, the filtering could not match the filtering applied to full-length reads. To assign V/J genes and CDR3, sequences were annotated against IMGT germline references using PyIR, a Python wrapper for IgBLAST v1.9. Any read was removed if the V/J assignment was weak (E-value above 1e-6), the CDR3 was missing, or the read contained stop codons, out-of-frame junctions, or ambiguous translated residues. V3J clonotypes were defined by identical inferred V gene, J gene, and CDR3 amino acid sequence. The percentage overlap between two repertoires was calculated by dividing the number of shared unique clonotypes by the size of the smaller repertoire. Repertoire richness was assessed with RTK rarefaction, the Chao1 estimator, and Recon v2.1 estimates of unobserved clonotypes. OLGA was used to compute generation probabilities for all TCRbeta clonotypes that the gDNA method yielded from four donors. Here the immuneACCESS table is served through TCRdb, limited to in-frame sequences with V and J called. Missing clones are a known gap in these copies; in checked studies unresolved V genes cover under half, and the rest lacks a known reason. That table supplies the V and J calls and clone size; D and trimming were determined from the DNA. Within this sample are 2 million to 2.5 million clones, with about nine tenths of them counted one time only. 0.37% of the sample is held by the ten biggest clonotypes.

The donors were healthy, HIV-negative adults with no recently reported acute infections or vaccinations. Only Caucasian adults living in Nashville, Tennessee, USA were represented among the donors. CD4+ T cells were enriched by magnetic negative selection, after which naive cells were positively selected on CD45RA and the negative fraction was taken as the memory subset. After blood collection by leukapheresis, PBMCs were isolated using Ficoll-Histopaque density gradient centrifugation and then cryopreserved in the vapor phase of liquid nitrogen. Analytical flow cytometry was used to check the purity and quantity of every magnetically sorted T cell population. From each sorted fraction, genomic DNA was isolated and quantified by UV absorbance on a Nanodrop 2000c.

The sequence is built from TRBV15 and TRBJ1-5, with no confident D gene call. This TCR came from a man between 18 and 35 years old in good health. Some clones in this sample may be carry-over from other donors' samples. Sequencing was performed on naive CD4+ T cells from PBMCs. Taken with the paper, the label for cell subset or site translates to: CD45RA+ positively selected. The CDR3 in this case is CATSREGSMNQPQHF. Here is the DNA: TGTGCCACCAGCAGAGAGGGGTCCATGAATCAGCCCCAGCATTTT.